The 25 T cell receptor beta chains below were found in one sample sequenced in a study of a mutant IDH1 vaccine in newly diagnosed glioma. The time point denotes: week 47, end of study. Doses comprised 300 ug of mutant IDH1 20-mer peptide each, plus topical imiquimod. Assay: immunoSEQ multiplex PCR; the TCRdb copy retains only in-frame clones and omits some. The data show around 50,000 clones, roughly 80% seen once. Their antigens are not known. Sequenced here: PBMCs, sampled from a glioma patient whose treatment included an IDH1 peptide vaccine. These receptors were collected from a woman aged 30 to 39 with glioma. Some clones in this sample may be carry-over from other donors' samples.

This clone was picked up one time. The rearrangement joins TRBV27 to TRBJ2-5; D gene unclear. From germline, CDR1 is MNHEY and CDR2 SMNVEV (reference sequence). The CDR3 runs to 12 residues. Deletions cut 8 bases from V and 4 bases from J, with 11 bases between. CDR3 loop: CASRGRGETQYF. The CDR3 nucleotides read TGTGCCAGCCGTGGGCGAGGAGAGACCCAGTACTTC.

The chain is built from TRBV5-1 and TRBJ2-7; D gene ambiguous. This CDR3 has 14 amino acids. V lost 3 bases and J lost 4, with 14 bases in between. In germline, CDR1 is SGHRS, CDR2 YFSETQ. DNA for the CDR3: TGCGCCAGCAGCTCGGGCCAGTACTTGTACGAGCAGTACTTC. Its protein product is CASSSGQYLYEQYF.

The V and J genes are TRBV6-5 and TRBJ2-5; 8 bases line up with TRBD1. After removal of 6 bases from V and 4 bases from J, the junction contained 10 bases not matched to a gene. The CDR3 runs to 15 residues. Per the germline V gene, CDR1 is MNHEY and CDR2 is SVGAGI. The CDR3 bases are TGTGCCAGCAGCCAAAGACCAGGGGGCGGAGAGACCCAGTACTTC. Translated, it gives CASSQRPGGGETQYF.

This chain joins TRBV4-1 and TRBJ2-2; tentative D call: TRBD2 (6 bases). This CDR3 spans 14 amino acids. Between the trimmed V and J ends, which lost 6 bases and 6 bases, there was a span of 14 bases. From germline, CDR1 is MGHRA and CDR2 YSYEKL. CDR3: CASRLGGVSGELFF. CDR3 coding DNA: TGCGCCAGCAGGCTGGGGGGAGTCTCCGGGGAGCTGTTTTTT.

This clone was detected only a few times. DNA of the CDR3: TGTGCCAGCAGCCGCCTTGGCTACGAGCAGTACTTC. Translating it yields CASSRLGYEQYF. This rearrangement joins TRBV11-3 to TRBJ2-7; D not certain. There are 12 residues in the CDR3. Per the germline V gene, CDR1 is SGHNT and CDR2 is YENEEA. Trimming took off 5 bases at V and 3 bases at J, with 8 bases between the two ends.

The CDR3 loop reads CASSSRREADTQYF. The CDR3 DNA reads as TGTGCCAGCAGCTCAAGGCGGGAGGCAGATACGCAGTATTTT. The V and J genes are TRBV7-9 and TRBJ2-3; 8 bases fit TRBD2. J gave up 4 bases and V 4 bases, and 4 bases lay outside the gene matches. This CDR3 comprises 14 residues. Germline CDR1 is SEHNR and CDR2 is FQNEAQ (reference sequence).

This clone was detected only once. V is TRBV7-9 and J is TRBJ1-1; TRBD1 might be the D (5 bases). Germline values: CDR1 SEHNR, CDR2 FQNEAQ (reference sequence). The ends were cut back, 2 bases at V and 7 bases at J, with 11 bases in the middle. The CDR3 totals 13 residues. In DNA, the CDR3 is TGTGCCAGCAGCTTAACGTCGGGGGATGAAGCTTTCTTT. Translating it yields CASSLTSGDEAFF.

This chain uses TRBV18 with TRBJ1-1; maybe TRBD1 (5 bases). Germline lookup yields CDR1 KGHSH and CDR2 LQKENI. The CDR3 is made up of 13 amino acids. Trimming removed 5 bases at V and 0 bases at J, with 7 bases between. The CDR3 bases are TGTGCCAGCTCATCACAGGTGAACACTGAAGCTTTCTTT. Protein sequence: CASSSQVNTEAFF.

The V gene is TRBV7-2, the J gene TRBJ2-7; TRBD2 matches at 13 bases. From germline, CDR1 is SGHTA and CDR2 FQGNSA. The V and J ends lost 5 bases and 3 bases, in that order; junction bases with no gene match: 10. This CDR3 is built from 17 residues. DNA for the CDR3: TGTGCCAGCAGCCCACGGACTAGCGGGAGTTTTGTCTACGAGCAGTACTTC. Protein: CASSPRTSGSFVYEQYF.

The chain couples TRBV29-1 to TRBJ1-3, with D possibly matching TRBD1 (6 bases). V lost 7 bases and J 2 bases, leaving 12 bases between the germline ends. CDR3 length: 13 residues. CDR1 and CDR2 (germline): SQVTM, ANQGSEA. DNA of the CDR3: TGCAGCGCGGAGGGGGGGGCTGGAAACACCATATATTTT. Translating it yields CSAEGGAGNTIYF.

The chain links TRBV29-1 to TRBJ2-1; D might be TRBD1 (5 bases). Deletions cut 7 bases from V and 8 bases from J, with 15 bases between. The CDR3 runs to 12 residues. Germline V lookup: CDR1 SQVTM, CDR2 ANQGSEA. This chain's CDR3 is CSARAWGHEQFF. For the CDR3, the DNA is TGCAGCGCCCGGGCCTGGGGCCATGAGCAGTTCTTC.

V usage is TRBV18 and J usage is TRBJ2-7; the D gene is possibly TRBD2 (6 bases). The V end was cut by 6 bases, the J end by 4 bases, with 13 bases between. Germline CDR1 and CDR2: KGHSH and LQKENI. This CDR3 comprises 13 residues. The CDR3: CASSGGNGYEQYF. The CDR3 DNA reads as TGTGCCAGCTCTGGGGGGAATGGGTACGAGCAGTACTTC.

This clone appeared a single time. The V and J genes are TRBV29-1 and TRBJ2-6; 9 bases agree with TRBD1. J gave up 3 bases and V 7 bases, and 13 bases lay outside the gene matches. Per the germline V gene, CDR1 is SQVTM and CDR2 is ANQGSEA. This CDR3 region has 17 residues. The CDR3 DNA is TGCAGCGCCGGGACAGGGCCCTTTGGTGGTGGGGCCAACGTCCTGACTTTC. Residues: CSAGTGPFGGGANVLTF.

This rearrangement joins TRBV30 to TRBJ1-5, with 9 bases fitting TRBD1. The length of the CDR3 is 18 residues. Germline trimming cut 1 base from V and 1 base from J; bases unmatched to any gene: 11. CDR1 is GTSNPN and CDR2 is SVGIG in the germline V gene (reference sequence). CDR3 sequence reads: CAWSETGTGRGSNQPQHF. The CDR3 DNA is TGTGCCTGGAGTGAGACCGGGACAGGGAGGGGAAGCAATCAGCCCCAGCATTTT. The full variable domain, its missing parts supplied by reference TRBV30 and TRBJ1-5, is SQTIHQWPATLVQPVGSPLSLECTVEGTSNPNLYWYRQAAGRGLQLLFYSVGIGQISSEVPQNLSASRPQDRQFILSSKKLLLSDSGFYLCAWSETGTGRGSNQPQHFGDGTRLSIL.

The J gene is TRBJ2-6, the V gene TRBV10-2; D is ambiguous. Germline assignment: CDR1 WSHSY and CDR2 SAAADI. There are 15 residues in the CDR3. Between the trimmed V and J ends, which lost 2 bases and 3 bases, there was a span of 8 bases. CDR3 in amino acids: CASSEVGFGANVLTF. The CDR3 DNA follows: TGCGCCAGCAGTGAGGTCGGGTTTGGGGCCAACGTCCTGACTTTC.

CDR3 in DNA: TGTGCCATCACCCAGGGTAAGTACGAGCAGTACTTC. Translation gives CAITQGKYEQYF. The chain uses TRBV10-3 and TRBJ2-7; D possibly corresponds to TRBD1 (5 bases). Trimming took 7 bases from V and 4 from J, leaving 11 bases between them. The CDR3 is 12 amino acids. Germline V gene data show CDR1 as ENHRY and CDR2 as SYGVKD.

This chain links TRBV15 with TRBJ1-5; D remains unclear. V was cut by 0 bases and J by 3 bases, with 9 bases left in between. CDR1 is LNHNV and CDR2 is YYDKDF in the germline V gene (reference sequence). The CDR3 is 15 amino acids. The CDR3 sequence is CATSRDLGDNQPQHF. The CDR3, as DNA: TGTGCCACCAGCAGAGATCTCGGGGACAATCAGCCCCAGCATTTT.

The V call is TRBV28, the J call TRBJ1-4, with 8 bases that match TRBD1. CDR3 length: 15 amino acids. Per germline, CDR1 MDHEN and CDR2 SYDVKM. The V and J ends lost 8 bases and 7 bases, in that order; junction bases with no gene match: 12. CDR3 DNA sequence: TGTGCCAGCCGGGGACGGGGGACAGGTTTTGAAAAACTGTTTTTT. It encodes CASRGRGTGFEKLFF.

This clone was picked up one time. The chain couples TRBV19 to TRBJ1-3; D possibly corresponds to TRBD1 (6 bases). Germline CDR1 and CDR2: LNHDA and SQIVND (reference sequence). This CDR3 comprises 14 residues. The V end was cut by 5 bases, the J end by 0 bases, with 8 bases between. Written as DNA, the CDR3 is TGTGCCAGTAGTGTGGACAGCTCTGGAAACACCATATATTTT. This translates into CASSVDSSGNTIYF.

As concerns this clone: This specimen includes other DNA sequences encoding the same CDR3. The genes are TRBV5-6 and TRBJ2-3; D is unclear. The CDR3 consists of 12 residues. Germline V lookup: CDR1 SGHDT, CDR2 YYEEEE. The V end was cut by 4 bases, the J end by 1 base, with 4 bases between. This CDR3 reads CASSKGTDTQYF. In nucleotides, the CDR3 is TGTGCCAGCAGCAAAGGCACAGATACGCAGTATTTT.

This chain joins TRBV4-1 and TRBJ2-2; D possibly corresponds to TRBD1 (6 bases). Per germline, CDR1 MGHRA and CDR2 YSYEKL. Trimming shortened V by 2 bases and J by 5 bases, and 15 bases separated the two germline ends. The CDR3 is 16 residues long. The CDR3 nucleotides read TGCGCCAGCAGCCAACCCCAGGGGCGAAGGACCGGGGAGCTGTTTTTT. This translates into CASSQPQGRRTGELFF.

A single count supports this clone. J is TRBJ2-2 and V is TRBV27; TRBD2 matches 7 bases. Germline CDR1 is MNHEY and CDR2 is SMNVEV (reference sequence). The ends lost 6 bases at V and 4 bases at J; junction bases unmatched: 14. The CDR3 length is 17 residues. The CDR3 loop reads CASSRRGYPGGTGELFF. DNA for the CDR3: TGTGCCAGCAGCCGGCGGGGGTACCCGGGAGGCACCGGGGAGCTGTTTTTT.

In nucleotides, the CDR3 is TGTGCCAGCACGGGACTAGAAACCACCGGGGAGCTGTTTTTT. Its translation is CASTGLETTGELFF. This chain connects TRBV2 to TRBJ2-2; 8 bases map to TRBD2. The V segment lost 7 bases and the J segment 4 bases; nucleotides outside the gene matches: 5. The CDR3 is 14 amino acids. Per germline, CDR1 SNHLY and CDR2 FYNNEI. Full variable domain (missing parts from reference TRBV2 and TRBJ2-2): EPEVTQTPSHQVTQMGQEVILRCVPISNHLYFYWYRQILGQKVEFLVSFYNNEISEKSEIFDDQFSVERPDGSNFTLKIRSTKLEDSAMYFCASTGLETTGELFFGEGSRLTVL.

V and J are TRBV5-6 and TRBJ2-2; D remains ambiguous. The germline gives CDR1 SGHDT, CDR2 YYEEEE. The V and J ends lost 2 bases and 8 bases respectively, with 7 bases between them. This CDR3 spans 12 amino acids. The DNA of the CDR3 is TGTGCCAGCAGCTTCCGGTTGGGGGAGCTGTTTTTT. Translating gives CASSFRLGELFF.

The V gene is TRBV16, the J gene TRBJ1-3, with no clear D. The ends were cut back, 4 bases at V and 8 bases at J, with 12 bases in the middle. Germline V gene data show CDR1 as KGHSY and CDR2 as FQNENV. There are 13 residues in the CDR3. The CDR3: CASSLRQSDTIYF. CDR3 sequence (DNA): TGTGCCAGCAGCCTTCGGCAGTCAGACACCATATATTTT.